This TCR beta chain was recovered during a study of T cell responses to AZD1222 COVID-19 vaccine. V lost 8 bases, J lost 8 bases, and 21 bases lay in between. The germline V gene encodes CDR1 MDHEN and CDR2 SYDVKM. The CDR3 covers 14 residues. This clone was seen a single time. The data were produced by immunoSEQ multiplex PCR, yet TCRdb's version contains in-frame clones alone and is incomplete. The repertoire includes tens of thousands of clones, about nine tenths of them detected once, and about 5% sits in the top ten. The chain carries TRBV28 and TRBJ1-1; tentative D call: TRBD1 (5 bases). Sequenced material: peripheral blood, taken 28 days after the second AZD1222 dose. This TCR was sampled from an adult who received the AZD1222 COVID-19 vaccine. The CDR3 loop reads CASAGGADRNEAFF. As DNA, the CDR3 is TGTGCCAGCGCTGGCGGGGCAGACCGAAACGAAGCTTTCTTT. Full variable domain (missing parts from reference TRBV28 and TRBJ1-1): DVKVTQSSRYLVKRTGEKVFLECVQDMDHENMFWYRQDPGLGLRLIYFSYDVKMKEKGDIPEGYSVSREKKERFSLILESASTNQTSMYLCASAGGADRNEAFFGQGTRLTVV.